The 5 T cell receptor beta chains in this list originate from one sample, sequenced in a study of beta chain features in type 1 diabetes. TCRB transcripts that were expressed got sequenced, as all of the isolated RNA had been reverse transcribed. TCRdb's table, derived via immunoSEQ multiplex PCR, lists solely in-frame clones and lacks some. Among 200,000 to 250,000 clones listed, around 65% were seen once. Input material: naive CD4+ T cells from blood. The receptors here all came from a man aged 30-40 years in good health.

This chain links TRBV9 with TRBJ1-2; no clear D. Germline lookup yields CDR1 SGDLS and CDR2 YYNGEE. V lost 4 bases and J 4 bases, leaving 14 bases between the germline ends. The CDR3 length is 14 residues. DNA of the CDR3: TGTGCCAGCAGCAAACAGACACCAGGCTATGGCTACACCTTC. Protein product: CASSKQTPGYGYTF.

The V call is TRBV29-1, the J call TRBJ2-1; D gene unclear. The V end lost 4 bases, the J end lost 8 bases, and 12 bases lay between the germline ends. The CDR3 runs to 12 residues. Germline CDR1 SQVTM, CDR2 ANQGSEA. Written as DNA, the CDR3 is TGCAGCGTTGGGGCTTTTGACCATGAGCAGTTCTTC. The encoded protein is CSVGAFDHEQFF.

This clone was counted between two and nine times. The genes are TRBV18 and TRBJ2-7; TRBD2 aligns across 11 bases. The CDR3 loop spans 18 amino acids. Germline lookup yields CDR1 KGHSH and CDR2 LQKENI. V lost 3 bases, J lost 0 bases, and 10 bases stayed unmatched. As DNA, the CDR3 is TGTGCCAGCTCACCGGCACTAGCGGGGGCCTCCTCCTCCTACGAGCAGTACTTC. The encoded protein is CASSPALAGASSSYEQYF. The full variable domain, its missing parts supplied by reference TRBV18 and TRBJ2-7, is NAGVMQNPRHLVRRRGQEARLRCSPMKGHSHVYWYRQLPEEGLKFMVYLQKENIIDESGMPKERFSAEFPKEGPSILRIQQVVRGDSAAYFCASSPALAGASSSYEQYFGPGTRLTVT.

The chain carries TRBV27 and TRBJ1-2; D is perhaps TRBD1 (5 bases). The CDR3 runs 15 residues. Per the germline V gene, CDR1 is MNHEY and CDR2 is SMNVEV (reference sequence). Between the trimmed V and J ends, which lost 5 bases and 8 bases, there was a span of 21 bases. CDR3 DNA: TGTGCCAGCAGTCCGGGGCAGGCGGCCGAGGGCGGCTACACCTTC. It translates to CASSPGQAAEGGYTF.

A word on this clone: Other DNA sequences in this sample translate to the same CDR3. This chain uses TRBV7-9 with TRBJ2-7; TRBD1 or TRBD2 may be the D gene (5 bases each). Germline V gene sequence: CDR1 SEHNR, CDR2 FQNEAQ (reference sequence). The ends were cut back, 5 bases at V and 5 bases at J, with 10 bases in the middle. The CDR3 consists of 12 residues. For the CDR3, the DNA is TGTGCCAGCAGCCCCCGGGGCGACGAGCAGTACTTC. Amino acids: CASSPRGDEQYF.